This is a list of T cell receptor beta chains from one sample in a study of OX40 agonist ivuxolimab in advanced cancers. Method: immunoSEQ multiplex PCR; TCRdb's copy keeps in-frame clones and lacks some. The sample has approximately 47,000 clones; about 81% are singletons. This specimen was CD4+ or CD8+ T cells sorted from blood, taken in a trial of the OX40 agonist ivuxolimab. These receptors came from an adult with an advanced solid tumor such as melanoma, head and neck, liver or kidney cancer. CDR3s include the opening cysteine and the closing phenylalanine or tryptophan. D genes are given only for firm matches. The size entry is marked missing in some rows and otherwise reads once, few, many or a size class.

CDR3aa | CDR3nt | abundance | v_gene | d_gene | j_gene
CASSYSAGISYEQYF | TGTGCCAGCAGTTACTCAGCAGGAATCAGCTACGAGCAGTACTTC | . | TRBV6-6 | . | TRBJ2-7
CASSEQGQYSSEAFF | TGTGCCAGCAGCGAACAGGGCCAATATAGTTCTGAAGCTTTCTTT | . | TRBV6-6 | . | TRBJ1-1
CASSLTGGDVEKLFF | TGTGCCAGCAGTCTTACAGGGGGGGATGTTGAAAAACTGTTTTTT | . | TRBV7-2 | TRBD1 | TRBJ1-4
CASSPGWGNTEAFF | TGCGCCAGCAGCCCGGGTTGGGGGAACACTGAAGCTTTCTTT | few | TRBV4-1 | . | TRBJ1-1
CASSTGQTWQPQHF | TGTGCCAGCAGCACGGGACAGACTTGGCAGCCCCAGCATTTT | few | TRBV27 | TRBD1 | TRBJ1-5
CASGDSGRQDTQYF | TGTGCTAGTGGTGATAGCGGGAGGCAGGATACGCAGTATTTT | . | TRBV12-5 | TRBD2 | TRBJ2-3
CASSFLGGTYEQYF | TGCGCCAGCAGCTTTCTCGGAGGGACCTACGAGCAGTACTTC | . | TRBV5-1 | . | TRBJ2-7
CASSLSGRPYEQYF | TGCGCCAGCAGCTTAAGCGGGAGGCCCTACGAGCAGTACTTC | . | TRBV5-1 | TRBD2 | TRBJ2-7
CASSQGGQFSYEQYF | TGTGCCAGCAGCCAAGGTGGGCAGTTTTCCTACGAGCAGTACTTC | . | TRBV14 | . | TRBJ2-7
CAWSWGAGEAFF | TGTGCCTGGAGTTGGGGCGCTGGGGAAGCTTTCTTT | once | TRBV30 | . | TRBJ1-1
CATSRGVGQPQHF | TGTGCCACCAGCAGGGGGGTTGGGCAGCCCCAGCATTTT | . | TRBV15 | . | TRBJ1-5
CSVETGVNTEAFF | TGCAGCGTTGAGACAGGGGTCAACACTGAAGCTTTCTTT | . | TRBV29-1 | TRBD1 | TRBJ1-1
CASSLAGWNGYTF | TGTGCCAGCAGCTTGGCAGGGTGGAATGGCTACACCTTC | . | TRBV5-4 | . | TRBJ1-2
CASSLFPTGGYTF | TGTGCCAGCAGTTTATTCCCAACGGGGGGCTACACCTTC | once | TRBV27 | . | TRBJ1-2
CASSLAGSGGLFF | TGTGCCAGCAGCTTAGCTGGGAGCGGTGGGCTGTTTTTT | once | TRBV11-2 | . | TRBJ2-2
CASSQLVGNTEAFF | TGTGCCAGCTCCCAGTTAGTAGGGAACACTGAAGCTTTCTTT | . | TRBV18 | . | TRBJ1-1
CASSLVLSGQETQYF | TGTGCCAGCAGCTTAGTCCTCAGCGGACAAGAGACCCAGTACTTC | once | TRBV7-2 | . | TRBJ2-5
CASSVRGFRSGANVLTF | TGTGCCAGCAGTGTACGCGGGTTTCGCTCTGGGGCCAACGTCCTGACTTTC | . | TRBV2 | . | TRBJ2-6
CSVVVGAVNQPQHF | TGCAGCGTTGTGGTGGGGGCGGTTAATCAGCCCCAGCATTTT | . | TRBV29-1 | . | TRBJ1-5
CASSRRAGGRLKETQYF | TGTGCCAGCAGCCGACGGGCGGGAGGGAGGTTGAAAGAGACCCAGTACTTC | once | TRBV28 | TRBD2 | TRBJ2-5
CASSLTEGVANYGYTF | TGTGCCAGCAGCCTGACCGAGGGGGTGGCTAACTATGGCTACACCTTC | . | TRBV7-2 | . | TRBJ1-2
CASSQDRDTGNTIYF | TGCGCCAGCAGCCAAGACAGGGATACTGGAAACACCATATATTTT | . | TRBV4-1 | . | TRBJ1-3
CASSSRTGYTF | TGTGCCAGCAGCTCCCGGACAGGCTACACCTTC | once | TRBV11-2 | . | TRBJ1-2
CASSGGTPSYNEQFF | TGCGCCAGCAGTGGAGGGACACCGAGCTACAATGAGCAGTTCTTC | . | TRBV10-2 | . | TRBJ2-1
CASKRENPYNEQFF | TGTGCCAGCAAGCGGGAGAACCCCTACAATGAGCAGTTCTTC | . | TRBV14 | TRBD2 | TRBJ2-1
CSVSRGSGNTIYF | TGCAGCGTTTCAAGGGGCTCTGGAAACACCATATATTTT | . | TRBV29-1 | . | TRBJ1-3
CASSSDPGYEQYF | TGTGCCAGCAGCTCGGACCCCGGCTACGAGCAGTACTTC | . | TRBV5-4 | . | TRBJ2-7
CASSLAGGDPGEDEQFF | TGTGCCAGCAGCTTAGCGGGAGGGGACCCCGGAGAGGATGAGCAGTTCTTC | . | TRBV7-2 | TRBD2 | TRBJ2-1
CASSLDSSTDTQYF | TGTGCCAGCAGCTTAGACAGTAGCACAGATACGCAGTATTTT | once | TRBV11-2 | . | TRBJ2-3
CASSYQWGDEQYF | TGTGCCAGCTCCTATCAATGGGGAGACGAGCAGTACTTC | . | TRBV2 | . | TRBJ2-7
CASSLVGAKASGSHEQYF | TGTGCCAGCAGCTTAGTGGGCGCGAAGGCTAGCGGGAGTCACGAGCAGTACTTC | . | TRBV7-2 | TRBD2 | TRBJ2-7
CASSPLQGYEQYF | TGTGCCAGCTCACCACTACAGGGCTACGAGCAGTACTTC | . | TRBV18 | . | TRBJ2-7
CASSTVSGQGTEAFF | TGTGCCAGCAGCACGGTTAGCGGACAGGGGACTGAAGCTTTCTTT | . | TRBV7-9 | TRBD1 | TRBJ1-1
CASQTGETNYGYTF | TGTGCCAGCCAAACAGGGGAGACTAACTATGGCTACACCTTC | . | TRBV2 | TRBD1 | TRBJ1-2
CASQDGSPEEKLFF | TGTGCCAGCCAGGACGGGTCTCCCGAAGAAAAACTGTTTTTT | . | TRBV19 | . | TRBJ1-4
CASGGQGVTEAFF | TGTGCCAGCGGGGGACAGGGGGTCACTGAAGCTTTCTTT | . | TRBV6-5 | TRBD1 | TRBJ1-1
CASSSGTPYEQYF | TGCGCCAGCAGCTCCGGGACACCGTACGAGCAGTACTTC | few | TRBV5-1 | . | TRBJ2-7
CASSLSGGYSGNTIYF | TGTGCCAGTAGTCTCAGCGGGGGATACTCTGGAAACACCATATATTTT | . | TRBV19 | . | TRBJ1-3
CASSEIRLPRWTQYF | TGTGCCAGCAGTGAAATTAGGCTTCCCCGATGGACCCAGTACTTC | . | TRBV6-1 | . | TRBJ2-5
CASSWGVLASYEQYF | TGTGCCAGCAGCTGGGGGGTACTAGCGTCCTACGAGCAGTACTTC | . | TRBV5-4 | TRBD2 | TRBJ2-7
CASSPIQSTDTQYF | TGCGCCAGCAGCCCAATACAGAGCACAGATACGCAGTATTTT | . | TRBV5-1 | . | TRBJ2-3
CASSGGELFF | TGTGCCAGCAGTGGTGGGGAGCTGTTTTTT | . | TRBV6-1 | . | TRBJ2-2
CASSLVTYTGELFF | TGCGCCAGCAGCTTGGTTACCTATACCGGGGAGCTGTTTTTT | . | TRBV5-1 | . | TRBJ2-2
CASSSPKTSISYEQYF | TGTGCCAGCAGCTCCCCCAAGACTAGCATCTCCTACGAGCAGTACTTC | . | TRBV7-9 | TRBD2 | TRBJ2-7
CASSLGVGGWAFF | TGCGCCAGCAGCTTGGGGGTAGGGGGCTGGGCTTTCTTT | few | TRBV5-1 | TRBD1 | TRBJ1-1
CSAGKVQPQHF | TGCAGTGCCGGAAAAGTGCAGCCCCAGCATTTT | . | TRBV20-1 | . | TRBJ1-5
CASSPRLAGSTDTQYF | TGTGCCAGCAGCCCCCGACTAGCGGGAAGCACAGATACGCAGTATTTT | . | TRBV13 | TRBD2 | TRBJ2-3
CASSSRQGATGELFF | TGTGCCAGCAGCTCTCGACAGGGGGCCACCGGGGAGCTGTTTTTT | . | TRBV11-2 | TRBD1 | TRBJ2-2
CASSLTGLPYNEQFF | TGTGCCAGCAGCTTGACGGGACTACCTTACAATGAGCAGTTCTTC | once | TRBV5-5 | TRBD2 | TRBJ2-1
CASRKQGLDTEAFF | TGTGCCAGCAGGAAACAGGGGCTGGACACTGAAGCTTTCTTT | . | TRBV11-2 | TRBD1 | TRBJ1-1
CASSPDRLLYTDTQYF | TGTGCCAGCAGTCCCGACAGGCTTTTATACACAGATACGCAGTATTTT | . | TRBV2 | . | TRBJ2-3
CSAPGGYTF | TGCAGTGCTCCAGGTGGCTACACCTTC | . | TRBV20-1 | . | TRBJ1-2
CASLAGTGASPLHF | TGTGCCAGTCTGGCCGGGACAGGGGCCTCACCCCTCCACTTT | . | TRBV19 | TRBD1 | TRBJ1-6